This entry describes one TCR beta chain. The antigen remains undetermined. The same CDR3 arises from other DNA sequences in this sample as well. Sequenced by immunoSEQ multiplex PCR; TCRdb stores in-frame clones only, minus some. The repertoire holds over 1.4 million clones, roughly 96% seen once, with approximately 1% in the top ten. The trim removed 6 bases at V and 2 bases at J, leaving 6 bases unmatched. The germline gives CDR1 MNHNS, CDR2 SASEGT. The CDR3 runs 14 residues. Donors had no recently reported acute infections or vaccinations and were HIV-negative. This sample was taken from a study of shared clonotypes between healthy human individuals. Study-wide results and limits: When compared with the clonotypes that were shared by all four sorted-subset donors, the non-shared clonotypes turned out to have lower generation probabilities. Generally, estimated richness proved larger in naive subsets than it did in memory subsets.

The source is a man younger than 40 in good health. J is TRBJ1-2 and V is TRBV6-1, with TRBD1 identical over 7 bases. Sequencing was done on a sample of naive CD4+ T cells sorted from blood. Subset specified: CD45RA+ positively selected. In DNA, the CDR3 is TGTGCCAGCAGACCGACAGGGCCCAACTATGGCTACACCTTC. The encoded protein is CASRPTGPNYGYTF.